This T cell receptor (beta chain) is from a study of monozygotic twins with cystic fibrosis. Study-wide results and caveats: Median Simpson clonality of 0.0095 suggested naive T cells predominated. No link emerged between shared CDR3 counts and age, concordance or severity. J usage was most co-twin-similar in 8 of 16 pairs, V in 13.

Measured with immunoSEQ multiplex PCR; TCRdb has only the in-frame clones, and not every one. The data show about 17,000 clones, with over 95% seen just once and 0.62% held by the top ten. Germline lookup yields CDR1 KGHSH and CDR2 LQKENI. CDR3 length: 13 amino acids. Trimming stripped 3 bases from V and 7 bases from J, with 10 bases between. A word on this clone: The antigen is undetermined.

Sequencing was done on a sample of blood. V gene TRBV18 combines with J gene TRBJ1-5; D unclear. The TCR was taken from a girl aged 2-9 years with cystic fibrosis. Here the CDR3 reads CASSPDGMQPQHF. The CDR3 coding sequence is TGTGCCAGCTCACCCGACGGGATGCAGCCCCAGCATTTT.